This T cell receptor beta chain was recovered during a study of T cell repertoires in cytomegalovirus infection. Study context: The authors relied on CMV epitopes, both recently identified HLA-C-restricted and well-studied HLA-B-restricted. Indications of both CMV infection and matching HLA type were provided by public TCR beta signatures. Points from the study as a whole: Across the ex vivo response, the dominant clonotypes were HLA-C-restricted CMV-specific TCR beta clonotypes.

One entry per CDR3 protein, called by TCRdb with MiXCR from the reads. The table shows a few hundred thousand distinct CDR3 sequences, with more than 40% occurring only once. The CDR3 is 15 residues long. Per germline, CDR1 MNHEY and CDR2 SMNVEV (reference sequence). The V and J ends lost 8 bases and 10 bases respectively, with 21 bases between them. Turning to this clonotype: What it binds is unknown.

The TCR sequence derives from a human donor in good health (CMV status not recorded). Some clones in this sample may be carry-over from other donors' samples. This sequence joins TRBV27 and TRBJ1-6, with TRBD1 as a possible D gene (6 bases). The starting material was cultured PBMCs, obtained from culture after CMV antigen stimulation. The CDR3 is CASRSRDLGGSPLHF. CDR3 coding DNA: TGTGCCAGCCGGTCCCGTGACCTAGGGGGGTCACCCCTCCACTTT.